Each of the 8 T cell receptor beta chains below was sequenced from the same sample in a study of blood T cells in healthy people across ages. The second PCR ran 7 to 11 cycles with a sample-barcoded 5' primer and J-beta primers. TCRdb re-called the 5' RACE reads through MiXCR, storing one row per CDR3 protein. The table has roughly 1,500,000 distinct CDR3 sequences, roughly 40% seen once. Sample: blood. These receptor sequences come from a woman under 30 in good health.

This clonotype was seen a handful of times. The rearrangement joins TRBV7-2 to TRBJ2-5; 8 bases line up with TRBD2. Trimming took 5 bases from V and 1 from J; bases not matched to a gene: 6. The CDR3 consists of 15 residues. Per germline, CDR1 SGHTA and CDR2 FQGNSA. Here the CDR3 reads CASSNYGGAQETQYF. The CDR3 bases are TGTGCCAGCAGCAATTACGGGGGGGCCCAAGAGACCCAGTACTTC.

The V and J genes are TRBV12-3 or TRBV12-4 and TRBJ1-2, with 7 nucleotides matching TRBD1. The CDR3 extends over 15 amino acids. V was clipped by 5 bases and J by 5 bases; unmatched bases: 11. The chain's CDR3 is CASSPMTGLGYGYTF. CDR3 bases: TGTGCCAGCAGTCCCATGACAGGGTTGGGGTATGGCTACACCTTC.

This chain joins TRBV11-2 and TRBJ1-4; TRBD1 might be the D (6 bases). Trimming cost V 1 base and J 8 bases, with 14 bases left between them. Germline V gives CDR1 SGHAT, CDR2 FQNNGV. The length of the CDR3 is 15 residues. CDR3 bases: TGTGCCAGCAGCTTAGTAGCAGGGGAAGGGGAAAAACTGTTTTTT. Translated, it gives CASSLVAGEGEKLFF.

This clonotype has just a few counts. The chain has TRBV24-1 and TRBJ2-5; 8 nucleotides agree with TRBD2. Germline trimming cut 5 bases from V and 2 bases from J; bases unmatched to any gene: 9. The CDR3 length is 16 residues. Germline lookup yields CDR1 KGHDR and CDR2 SFDVKD. Written as DNA, the CDR3 is TGTGCCACCAGTGGCGGAAGACTAGCGATACAAGAGACCCAGTACTTC. As protein: CATSGGRLAIQETQYF.

This clonotype has only a few counts. The rearrangement links TRBV20-1 to TRBJ1-5, with D possibly being TRBD1 (5 bases). This CDR3 region has 13 residues. Germline lookup yields CDR1 DFQATT and CDR2 SNEGSKA (reference sequence). The V end was cut by 5 bases, the J end by 3 bases, with 11 bases between. The CDR3 is CSAGGTPNQPQHF. CDR3 DNA: TGCAGTGCTGGCGGGACGCCCAATCAGCCCCAGCATTTT.

The table lists this clonotype with a few counts. The genes are TRBV3-1 and TRBJ1-4; D remains unclear. The CDR3 is made up of 13 amino acids. CDR1 is LGHDT, CDR2 YNNKEL, per germline (reference sequence). Trimming took 4 bases from V and 3 from J, leaving 6 bases between them. The CDR3 is CASSRIPNEKLFF. CDR3 DNA: TGTGCCAGCAGCCGAATCCCTAATGAAAAACTGTTTTTT.

This rearrangement joins TRBV7-8 to TRBJ2-7, with D maybe TRBD2 (5 bases). The CDR3 runs 14 residues. The V end was cut by 5 bases, the J end by 3 bases, with 14 bases between. Germline lookup yields CDR1 SGHVS and CDR2 FQNEAQ. The CDR3 DNA reads as TGTGCCAGCAGCCATTACGACTATTTCTACGAGCAGTACTTC. This translates into CASSHYDYFYEQYF.

The V call is TRBV2, the J call TRBJ1-5; 12 positions agree with TRBD1. The V gene end was trimmed by 7 bases and the J gene end by 7 bases; junction bases not matched to a gene: 5. The length of the CDR3 is 14 residues. CDR1 and CDR2 from the germline V gene are SNHLY and FYNNEI. The chain's CDR3 is CASKGQGAWQPQHF. The CDR3 DNA reads TGTGCCAGCAAGGGACAGGGGGCATGGCAGCCCCAGCATTTT.